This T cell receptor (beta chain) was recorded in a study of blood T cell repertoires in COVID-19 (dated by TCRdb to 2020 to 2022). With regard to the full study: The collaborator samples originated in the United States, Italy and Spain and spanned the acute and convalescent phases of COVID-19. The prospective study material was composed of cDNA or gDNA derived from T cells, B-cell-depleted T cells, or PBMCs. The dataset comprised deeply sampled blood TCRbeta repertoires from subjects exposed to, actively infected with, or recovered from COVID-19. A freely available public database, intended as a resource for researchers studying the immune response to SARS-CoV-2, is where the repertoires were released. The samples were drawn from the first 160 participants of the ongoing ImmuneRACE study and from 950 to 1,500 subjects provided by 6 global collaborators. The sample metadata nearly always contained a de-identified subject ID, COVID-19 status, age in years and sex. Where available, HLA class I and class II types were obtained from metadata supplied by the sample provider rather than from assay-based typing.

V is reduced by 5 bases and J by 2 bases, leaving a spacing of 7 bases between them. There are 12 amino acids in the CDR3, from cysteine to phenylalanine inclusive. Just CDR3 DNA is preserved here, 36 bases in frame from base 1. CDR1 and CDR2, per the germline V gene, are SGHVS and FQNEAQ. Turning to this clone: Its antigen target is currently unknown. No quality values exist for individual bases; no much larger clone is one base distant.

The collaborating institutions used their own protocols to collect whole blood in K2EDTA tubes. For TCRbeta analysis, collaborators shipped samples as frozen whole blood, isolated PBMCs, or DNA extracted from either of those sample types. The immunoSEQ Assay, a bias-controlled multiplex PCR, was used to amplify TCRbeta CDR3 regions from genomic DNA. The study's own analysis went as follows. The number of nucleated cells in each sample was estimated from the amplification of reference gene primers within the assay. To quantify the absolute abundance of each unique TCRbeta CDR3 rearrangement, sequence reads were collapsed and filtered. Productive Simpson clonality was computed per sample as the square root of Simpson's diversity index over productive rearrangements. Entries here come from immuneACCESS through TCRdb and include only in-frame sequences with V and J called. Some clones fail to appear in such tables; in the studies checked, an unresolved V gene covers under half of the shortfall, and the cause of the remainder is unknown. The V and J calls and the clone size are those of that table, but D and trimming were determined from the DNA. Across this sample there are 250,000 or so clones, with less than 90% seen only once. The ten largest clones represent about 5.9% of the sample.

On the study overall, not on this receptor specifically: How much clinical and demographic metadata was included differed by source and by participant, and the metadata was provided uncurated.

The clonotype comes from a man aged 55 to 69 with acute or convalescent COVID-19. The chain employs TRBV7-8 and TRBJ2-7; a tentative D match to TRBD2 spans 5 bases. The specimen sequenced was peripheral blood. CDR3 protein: CASSPGAYEQYF. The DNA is TGTGCCAGCAGCCCCGGGGCCTACGAGCAGTACTTC.